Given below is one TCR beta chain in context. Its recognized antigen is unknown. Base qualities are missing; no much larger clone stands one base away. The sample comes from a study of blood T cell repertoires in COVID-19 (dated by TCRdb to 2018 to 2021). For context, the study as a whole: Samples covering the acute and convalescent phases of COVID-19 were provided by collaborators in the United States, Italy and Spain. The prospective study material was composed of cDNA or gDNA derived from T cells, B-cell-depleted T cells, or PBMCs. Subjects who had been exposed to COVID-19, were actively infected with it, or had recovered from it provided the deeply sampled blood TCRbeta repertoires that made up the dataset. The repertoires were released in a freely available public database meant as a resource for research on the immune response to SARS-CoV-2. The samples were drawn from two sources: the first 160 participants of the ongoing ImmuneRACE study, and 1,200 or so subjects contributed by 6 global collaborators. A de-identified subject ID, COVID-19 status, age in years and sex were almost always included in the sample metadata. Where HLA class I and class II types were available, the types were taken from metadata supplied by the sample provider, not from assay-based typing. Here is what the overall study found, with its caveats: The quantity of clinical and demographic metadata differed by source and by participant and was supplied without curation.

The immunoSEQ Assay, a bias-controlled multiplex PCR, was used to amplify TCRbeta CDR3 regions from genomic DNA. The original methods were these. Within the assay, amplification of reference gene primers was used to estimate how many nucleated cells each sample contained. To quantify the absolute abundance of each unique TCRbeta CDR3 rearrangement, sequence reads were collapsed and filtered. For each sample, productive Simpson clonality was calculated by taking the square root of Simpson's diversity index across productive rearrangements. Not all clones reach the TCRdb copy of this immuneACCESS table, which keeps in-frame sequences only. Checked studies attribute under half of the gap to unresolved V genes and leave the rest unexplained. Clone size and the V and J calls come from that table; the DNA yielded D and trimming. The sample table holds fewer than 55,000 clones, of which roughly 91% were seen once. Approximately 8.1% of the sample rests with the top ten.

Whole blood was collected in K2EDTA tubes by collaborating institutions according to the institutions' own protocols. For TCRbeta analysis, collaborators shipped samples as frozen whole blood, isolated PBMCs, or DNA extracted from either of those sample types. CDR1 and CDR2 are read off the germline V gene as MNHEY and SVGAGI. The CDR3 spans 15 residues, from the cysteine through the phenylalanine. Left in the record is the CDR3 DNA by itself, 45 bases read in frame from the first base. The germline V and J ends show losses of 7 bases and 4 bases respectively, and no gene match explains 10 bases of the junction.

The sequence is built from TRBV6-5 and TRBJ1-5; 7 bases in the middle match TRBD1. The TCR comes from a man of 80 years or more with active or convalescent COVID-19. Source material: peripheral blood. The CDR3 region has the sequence CASKGDRDSNQPQHF. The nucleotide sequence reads TGTGCCAGCAAAGGGGATCGGGACAGTAATCAGCCCCAGCATTTT.